This TCR beta chain was profiled in a study of cytomegalovirus exposure and HLA in healthy donors. In the PCR, 60 Vbeta and 13 Jbeta primers were used. Clones were sequenced by immunoSEQ multiplex PCR, and TCRdb holds only the in-frame ones, with some missing. The sample includes some 150,000 clones, approximately 78% of them seen just once. As to this clone: Its antigen is not identified.

The CDR3 has 12 residues. V was pared by 0 bases and J by 5 bases, with 7 bases between. Looked up from germline, CDR1 is GTSNPN and CDR2 is SVGIG (reference sequence). Study-level findings and limits: Later on, an analysis found that several of the most significant clusters appeared to be linked to common viral pathogens, which included parvovirus B19. Across donors, sequencing depth was assumed by presence/absence analyses to be roughly uniform.

The specimen sequenced was PBMCs. The sequence was obtained from a human donor in good health. The gene calls are TRBV30 and TRBJ1-2; D possibly corresponds to TRBD1 (5 bases). The CDR3 DNA reads as TGTGCCTGGAGTGTACGGGGGTATGGCTACACCTTC. This gives the protein CAWSVRGYGYTF.